A selection of T cell receptor beta chains follows, all from one sample in a study of CD8 T cell repertoires and HIV-1 epitope variants. Using immunoSEQ multiplex PCR, the repertoire was profiled, and TCRdb retains in-frame clones only, with some absent. The table lists approximately 90,000 clones, just under 75% of them singletons. What was sequenced was uncultured baseline CD8+ T cells from peripheral blood mononuclear cells (PBMCs). These receptors were taken from a male donor with HIV. Both conserved end residues are part of each CDR3. The D gene is left open where the match is weak. Part of the rows lack a size; the others show once, few, many or a class for expanded clones.

size	D	J	V	DNA	CDR3
-	-	TRBJ2-5	TRBV15	TGTGCCACCCGGATTTGGGACCAAGAGACCCAGTACTTC	CATRIWDQETQYF
-	-	TRBJ1-2	TRBV28	TGTGCCAGCAGCCCACGACAGGCCTATGGCTACACCTTC	CASSPRQAYGYTF
-	TRBD1	TRBJ1-4	TRBV27	TGTGCCAGCAGGCTACAGGGGGGAGCAACTAATGAAAAACTGTTTTTT	CASRLQGGATNEKLFF
once	-	TRBJ1-1	TRBV7-9	TGTGCCAGCAGCCCACACGCGAACACTGAAGCTTTCTTT	CASSPHANTEAFF
-	TRBD2	TRBJ2-3	TRBV15	TGTGCCACCAGCAGAGAGGGACTAGCGGGCCAGGATACGCAGTATTTT	CATSREGLAGQDTQYF
-	-	TRBJ1-1	TRBV28	TGTGCCAGCACTTTGGTTGGGATGGTAATGAACACTGAAGCTTTCTTT	CASTLVGMVMNTEAFF
-	-	TRBJ2-7	TRBV27	TGTGCCAGCAGTCCCCACAGGGAAGGATACGAGCAGTACTTC	CASSPHREGYEQYF
few	TRBD1	TRBJ2-1	TRBV7-6	TGTGCCAGCAGCTTAAAGGACAGGGTTGGAAATGAGCAGTTCTTC	CASSLKDRVGNEQFF
-	TRBD1	TRBJ2-5	TRBV11-2	TGTGCCAGCAGCCCCCCGGGACAGGGGACAGAGACCCAGTACTTC	CASSPPGQGTETQYF
-	TRBD2	TRBJ2-4	TRBV28	TGTGCCACCCTAGCGGGAGGGGCCAAAAACATTCAGTACTTC	CATLAGGAKNIQYF
-	TRBD2	TRBJ2-3	TRBV6-1	TGTGCCAGCACTAGACAGCGGGGTACAGATACGCAGTATTTT	CASTRQRGTDTQYF
-	-	TRBJ2-6	TRBV19	TGTGCCAGTAGTATAGTTAAGGGTTCGAGATCCCCCTCTGGGGCCAACGTCCTGACTTTC	CASSIVKGSRSPSGANVLTF
-	TRBD2	TRBJ2-1	TRBV27	TGTGCCAGCAGAACTCTTGGACTAGCGGGACATGAGCAGTTCTTC	CASRTLGLAGHEQFF
-	-	TRBJ2-7	TRBV29-1	TGCAGCGCCCGGCGAGCAGGGGACTTCTACGAGCAGTACTTC	CSARRAGDFYEQYF
-	TRBD2	TRBJ2-3	TRBV27	TGTGCCAGCAGTTTCGGACTAGCGGGAGAGAACACAGATACGCAGTATTTT	CASSFGLAGENTDTQYF
-	-	TRBJ2-1	TRBV19	TGTGCCAGTAGTGGCCGGGACGGGTTCCTCTCCTCCTACAATGAGCAGTTCTTC	CASSGRDGFLSSYNEQFF
-	TRBD2	TRBJ2-7	TRBV13	TGTGCCAGCAGCTTATTCTTAGCGACTAGCGGGGGTTTGAGCTCCTACGAGCAGTACTTC	CASSLFLATSGGLSSYEQYF
-	TRBD1	TRBJ1-4	TRBV7-8	TGTGCCAGCAGTGGCGGGACAGGGATAGGGATACTGTTTTTT	CASSGGTGIGILFF
once	TRBD1	TRBJ2-1	TRBV7-2	TGTGCCAGCAGCTTAGTTGGGGGACAGGGGGGCTACAATGAGCAGTTCTTC	CASSLVGGQGGYNEQFF
once	-	TRBJ2-1	TRBV7-9	TGTGCCAGCAGCTCGAACCCTACTACGAGCAATGAGCAGTTCTTC	CASSSNPTTSNEQFF
-	-	TRBJ2-5	TRBV7-2	TGTGCCAGCAGCTCCCTCGACCAAGAGACCCAGTACTTC	CASSSLDQETQYF
-	TRBD1	TRBJ1-2	TRBV27	TGTGCCAGCAGTTGGGCCGCAGGGGGCTTCTTTGGCTACACCTTC	CASSWAAGGFFGYTF
-	TRBD1	TRBJ2-2	TRBV7-9	TGTGCCAGCAGCCCCTCCCCCGGGACAGGGGGCATCACCGGGGAGCTGTTTTTT	CASSPSPGTGGITGELFF
-	-	TRBJ1-2	TRBV30	TGTGCCTGGAGTGTACGACAGTTGGATGGCTACACCTTC	CAWSVRQLDGYTF
-	-	TRBJ1-5	TRBV7-8	TGTGCCAGCAGCACCCAGGGTCGCCAGCCCCAGCATTTT	CASSTQGRQPQHF
-	-	TRBJ2-1	TRBV23-1	TGCGCCAGCAGTGAGGGTCGGGTGTCCTACAATGAGCAGTTCTTC	CASSEGRVSYNEQFF
-	TRBD1	TRBJ2-1	TRBV29-1	TGCAGCGTTGTGGGGTTTCTTGGGGACAGGGGGCATAATGAGCAGTTCTTC	CSVVGFLGDRGHNEQFF
-	TRBD1	TRBJ1-2	TRBV9	TGTGCCAGCAGCGTAGACGACAGGGGGAGAGGCTATGGCTACACCTTC	CASSVDDRGRGYGYTF
once	TRBD2	TRBJ2-1	TRBV5-1	TGCGCCAGCAGCCCTGGGACTAGCGGGGGCAATGAGCAGTTCTTC	CASSPGTSGGNEQFF
-	-	TRBJ2-6	TRBV7-6	TGTGCCAGCAGCGCCTGTTCCTCACAAAGTCGGGCCAACGTCCTGACTTTC	CASSACSSQSRANVLTF
-	-	TRBJ1-2	TRBV7-2	TGTGCCAGCAGACAAAGGGGGGACTATGGCTACACCTTC	CASRQRGDYGYTF
-	TRBD1	TRBJ1-6	TRBV15	TGTGCCACCACCCCAGACAGGGGTCGTTCACCCCTCCACTTT	CATTPDRGRSPLHF
few	-	TRBJ1-1	TRBV11-2	TGTGCCAGCAGCTTAGGGAATATGAACACTGAAGCTTTCTTT	CASSLGNMNTEAFF
-	-	TRBJ1-6	TRBV2	TGTGCCAGCAGTGAGCCTAATAATAATTCACCCCTCCACTTT	CASSEPNNNSPLHF
-	-	TRBJ2-5	TRBV28	TGTGCCAGCAGTGCCGACGCGAGAGAAGAGACCCAGTACTTC	CASSADAREETQYF
-	TRBD1	TRBJ2-5	TRBV7-6	TGTGCCAGCAGCTTAGCCCGGGACAGACAAGAGACCCAGTACTTC	CASSLARDRQETQYF
-	-	TRBJ2-7	TRBV15	TGTGCCACCAGCAGATCGGCCTCCCACCGGGACGGCAGCTCCTACGAGCAGTACTTC	CATSRSASHRDGSSYEQYF
-	-	TRBJ2-7	TRBV27	TGTGCCAGCAGTTTTGGAGGGAGTACCAACGAGCAGTACTTC	CASSFGGSTNEQYF
-	-	TRBJ1-4	TRBV10-3	TGTGCCATCGGAGGGGTTCGGGAAAAACTGTTTTTT	CAIGGVREKLFF
-	-	TRBJ1-1	TRBV6-5	TGTGCCAGCAGAGCGCCCGGACAGCTGAACACTGAAGCTTTCTTT	CASRAPGQLNTEAFF
-	-	TRBJ1-2	TRBV28	TGTGCCAGCAGTTTGGGGCAGGGCTATGGCTACACCTTC	CASSLGQGYGYTF
many	-	TRBJ1-2	TRBV21-1	TGTGCCAGCAGCAAACCCCTGGGCTTATACACCTTC	CASSKPLGLYTF
-	-	TRBJ1-6	TRBV7-6	TGTGCCAGCAGCTTACAGGAACATCTTAATTCACCCCTCCACTTT	CASSLQEHLNSPLHF
-	TRBD2	TRBJ2-1	TRBV9	TGTGCCAGCAGCATTAGCGGGAGGGCCTACAATGAGCAGTTCTTC	CASSISGRAYNEQFF
-	-	TRBJ1-1	TRBV7-2	TGTGCCAGCAGCTTCGGAACGAACACTGAAGCTTTCTTT	CASSFGTNTEAFF
-	TRBD1	TRBJ2-5	TRBV7-2	TGTGCCAGCAGCCGGACAGGAGAGGCCCAGTACTTC	CASSRTGEAQYF
-	-	TRBJ2-3	TRBV9	TGTGCCAGCAGCGTAGGGCCGTCGACCGATACGCAGTATTTT	CASSVGPSTDTQYF
-	-	TRBJ1-5	TRBV7-2	TGTGCCAGCAGCTTCACATTAAATCAGCCCCAGCATTTT	CASSFTLNQPQHF
-	-	TRBJ2-1	TRBV28	TGTGCCAGCGGTCCGGGGAATGAGCAGTTCTTC	CASGPGNEQFF
-	-	TRBJ1-2	TRBV19	TGTGCCAGTAGTCCGGGGGCGGACTATGGCTACACCTTC	CASSPGADYGYTF
-	-	TRBJ2-7	TRBV27	TGTGCCAGCAGTTTATCGGCGGGTCGGGAGCAGTACTTC	CASSLSAGREQYF
-	-	TRBJ1-2	TRBV6-1	TGTGCCAGCAGTGAAGCGCCCCGGCCTGTCTATGGCTACACCTTC	CASSEAPRPVYGYTF
-	TRBD1	TRBJ1-1	TRBV30	TGTGCCTGGAGTTTCAGGGGGGAGAGTGAAGCTTTCTTT	CAWSFRGESEAFF